Listed below are T cell receptor beta chains from one sample, sequenced in a study of T cell repertoires in cytomegalovirus infection. No cognate antigen is known for these TCRs. TCRdb analysed the reads with MiXCR anew, one entry per CDR3 protein. The sample includes around 58,000 distinct CDR3 sequences, around 20% of them seen just once. The material sequenced was CD8+ T cells from cultured PBMCs, taken from culture after CMV antigen stimulation. All receptors derive from a human donor in good health (CMV status not recorded). Some clones in this sample may be carry-over from other donors' samples. The CDR3 runs from the conserved cysteine through the conserved F or W. The order of the fields is D gene, J gene, V gene, clone size, CDR3 DNA, CDR3 protein. A D gene is named only where the DNA matches it firmly. Some rows mark clone size as missing; the rest say once, few, many or name a class of expanded clone.

>TRBD1|TRBJ2-7|TRBV10-3|.
TGTGCCATCAGAGCGGGACAGGGATCCTACGAGCAGTACTTC
CAIRAGQGSYEQYF
>TRBD1|TRBJ2-7|TRBV4-1|.
TGCGCCAGCAGCCGAGGACAGGGGGCGGTCCACGAGCAGTACTTC
CASSRGQGAVHEQYF
>.|TRBJ1-1|TRBV7-8|.
TGTGCCAGCAGTCACGGAGGTTCAATGAACACTGAAGCTTTCTTT
CASSHGGSMNTEAFF
>TRBD1|TRBJ1-1|TRBV7-8|few
TGTGCCAGCAGCTTAACCAGGGGGCGGGGGATGAACACTGAAGCTTTCTTT
CASSLTRGRGMNTEAFF
>TRBD1|TRBJ2-3|TRBV28|many
TGTGCCAGCACCCATGGTGGGTGGGGACAGGGGGTGGCAGATACGCAGTATTTT
CASTHGGWGQGVADTQYF
>TRBD1|TRBJ2-1|TRBV12-3/TRBV12-4|.
TGTGCCAGCAGTCCTTTACAGGGGTGGAATGAGCAGTTCTTC
CASSPLQGWNEQFF
>.|TRBJ1-4|TRBV27|.
TGTGCCAGCAGTCCAGGACAGTATAATGAAAAACTGTTTTTT
CASSPGQYNEKLFF
>.|TRBJ2-7|TRBV20-1|few
TGCAGTGCTAGAAGTCCGTTAGAGCAGTACTTC
CSARSPLEQYF
>.|TRBJ2-1|TRBV4-1|few
TGCGCCAGCAGCCTTTACGGGACGCCCGGAAATGAGCAGTTCTTC
CASSLYGTPGNEQFF
>.|TRBJ2-7|TRBV7-2|.
TGTGCCAGCAGCTTAATGGGATACGCCTACGAGCAGTACTTC
CASSLMGYAYEQYF
>.|TRBJ1-2|TRBV7-9|few
TGTGCCAGCAGCCCCTCGGACGGGGATAACTATGGCTACACCTTC
CASSPSDGDNYGYTF
>.|TRBJ1-4|TRBV6-9|.
TGTGCCAGCACCACCAGGAGAGGGGATGAAAAACTGTTTTTT
CASTTRRGDEKLFF